Listed here are 23 T cell receptor beta chains from one sample, sequenced in a study of T cell clones after liver transplantation. The method was immunoSEQ multiplex PCR; TCRdb's version includes in-frame clones alone and lacks a portion of them. The data hold some 15,000 clones, with 92% observed a single time. Sequenced here: CD8+ T cells from blood, sampled before liver transplant. The receptors were gathered from a human donor who received a liver transplant.

V usage is TRBV7-9 and J usage is TRBJ2-1; 7 bases align to TRBD2. The CDR3 spans 17 residues. Germline assignment: CDR1 SEHNR and CDR2 FQNEAQ (reference sequence). V was pared by 2 bases and J by 8 bases, with 15 bases of the junction left unmatched. The CDR3 nucleotides are TGTGCCAGCAGCTTAATCAAGGCGGCGGGAGAGGACTATGAGCAGTTCTTC. Encoded protein: CASSLIKAAGEDYEQFF.

The J gene is TRBJ2-3, the V gene TRBV10-3, with D possibly being TRBD1 or TRBD2 (5 bases each). This CDR3 comprises 15 residues. Trimming cost V 7 bases and J 1 base, with 15 bases left between them. CDR1 is ENHRY and CDR2 is SYGVKD in the germline V gene. Here the CDR3 DNA reads TGTGCCATCACCCCAGTTCTGGGGGGCACAGATACGCAGTATTTT. This translates into CAITPVLGGTDTQYF.

This clone was recorded only once. The chain recombines TRBV4-3 with TRBJ2-1; TRBD2 might be the D (5 bases). The CDR3 loop spans 15 amino acids. V gave up 0 bases and J gave up 10 bases, with 16 bases separating them. Germline V gene lookup returns CDR1 LGHNA and CDR2 YSLEER. CDR3 sequence reads: CASSQDEAGREEQFF. CDR3 coding DNA: TGCGCCAGCAGCCAAGATGAGGCTGGTAGGGAGGAGCAGTTCTTC.

The CDR3 nucleotides are TGTGCCAGTAGTATAGACTCCACCCCCAGCGGGATGAACACCGGGGAGCTGTTTTTT. It translates to CASSIDSTPSGMNTGELFF. The V and J genes are TRBV19 and TRBJ2-2, with TRBD2 identical over 7 bases. This CDR3 region has 19 residues. CDR1 LNHDA and CDR2 SQIVND come from the germline V gene (reference sequence). V gave up 0 bases and J gave up 1 base; unmatched junction bases: 11.

The chain has TRBV10-3 and TRBJ2-1; no clear D. The length of the CDR3 is 17 residues. Germline values: CDR1 ENHRY, CDR2 SYGVKD. The ends were cut back, 0 bases at V and 0 bases at J, with 12 bases in the middle. Here the CDR3 DNA reads TGTGCCATCAGTGAGTCAGTAGCCCTGAGCTCCTACAATGAGCAGTTCTTC. Translating gives CAISESVALSSYNEQFF.

This clone was seen a single time. This chain connects TRBV12-5 to TRBJ2-7; D is possibly TRBD1 (5 bases). V gave up 5 bases and J gave up 1 base, with 15 bases separating them. CDR1 and CDR2 (germline): LGHNT, FRNRAP. This CDR3 is 15 amino acids long. The CDR3 here is CASGPSWGASYEQYF. CDR3 DNA: TGTGCTAGTGGTCCCTCCTGGGGCGCTTCCTACGAGCAGTACTTC.

The chain employs TRBV28 and TRBJ2-7; TRBD1 matches at 10 bases. J was trimmed by 3 bases and V by 4 bases; bases with no gene match: 9. Germline V gene lookup returns CDR1 MDHEN and CDR2 SYDVKM. The CDR3 is 16 amino acids. As DNA, the CDR3 is TGTGCCAGCAGTTCAGCAAGGCGGGACAGGGGCTACGAGCAGTACTTC. Translated, it gives CASSSARRDRGYEQYF.

J is TRBJ2-1 and V is TRBV27, with TRBD2 identical over 8 bases. This CDR3 has 15 residues. CDR1 is MNHEY, CDR2 SMNVEV, per germline (reference sequence). V shed 6 bases, J shed 2 bases, and the junction held 6 bases outside the gene matches. The DNA of the CDR3 is TGTGCCAGCAGCTCGAATAGCGGGACCTACAATGAGCAGTTCTTC. Translation gives CASSSNSGTYNEQFF.

The CDR3 DNA follows: TGCAGCGTCTGGGAGGGGGACTATAATTCACCCCTCCACTTT. Its protein product is CSVWEGDYNSPLHF. The V call is TRBV29-1, the J call TRBJ1-6; the D gene is possibly TRBD1 (6 bases). Trimming took 6 bases from V and 3 from J, leaving 12 bases between them. Germline lookup yields CDR1 SQVTM and CDR2 ANQGSEA. The CDR3 is 14 amino acids. Based on the CDR3 plus reference TRBV29-1 and TRBJ1-6, the full variable domain is SAVISQKPSRDICQRGTSLTIQCQVDSQVTMMFWYRQQPGQSLTLIATANQGSEATYESGFVIDKFPISRPNLTFSTLTVSNMSPEDSSIYLCSVWEGDYNSPLHFGNGTRLTVT.

This chain connects TRBV7-9 to TRBJ2-7; a weak D match, TRBD2 (6 bases). Trimming pared 3 bases from V and 4 bases from J, leaving 16 bases between. The CDR3 spans 15 residues. Germline V gene lookup returns CDR1 SEHNR and CDR2 FQNEAQ (reference sequence). The DNA for the CDR3 is TGTGCCAGCAGCTTCGGGGCGGCAGGGACTTACGAGCAGTACTTC. It is translated as CASSFGAAGTYEQYF.

The chain has TRBV27 and TRBJ1-4; D may be TRBD1 (6 bases). The length of the CDR3 is 14 residues. The germline CDR1 and CDR2 sequences are MNHEY and SMNVEV (reference sequence). V lost 3 bases, J lost 5 bases, and 10 bases lay in between. The CDR3, as DNA: TGTGCCAGCAGTTTGGGACATATGAATGAAAAACTGTTTTTT. Translation: CASSLGHMNEKLFF.

J is TRBJ2-7 and V is TRBV7-9; the match to TRBD2 covers 8 bases. Germline V CDR1 and CDR2: SEHNR, FQNEAQ (reference sequence). With 4 bases clipped from V and 4 bases from J, the junction kept 9 bases outside the gene matches. This CDR3 has 15 amino acids. The CDR3 spells CASSSRSAGVYEQYF. The CDR3 bases are TGTGCCAGCAGCTCCCGCTCAGCGGGAGTATACGAGCAGTACTTC.

The chain carries TRBV28 and TRBJ2-7; 7 nucleotides align to TRBD1. Trimming removed 5 bases from V and 3 bases from J; junction bases left unmatched: 7. This CDR3 comprises 14 residues. Germline V gene lookup returns CDR1 MDHEN and CDR2 SYDVKM. CDR3 coding DNA: TGTGCCAGCAGTCAGACAGGGCGCTTCTACGAGCAGTACTTC. Residues: CASSQTGRFYEQYF.

This rearrangement joins TRBV4-1 to TRBJ1-3; possible D gene TRBD1, 6 bases. The germline CDR1 and CDR2 sequences are MGHRA and YSYEKL. The CDR3 is 15 residues long. The V end lost 7 bases, the J end lost 0 bases, and 13 bases lay between the germline ends. This CDR3 is CASTGQWSSGNTIYF. CDR3 DNA sequence: TGCGCCAGCACCGGACAGTGGAGCTCTGGAAACACCATATATTTT.

The chain is built from TRBV27 and TRBJ2-7, with D possibly being TRBD1 (6 bases). Germline V gene lookup returns CDR1 MNHEY and CDR2 SMNVEV (reference sequence). The length of the CDR3 is 14 residues. The V and J ends lost 4 bases and 3 bases respectively, with 13 bases between them. CDR3 nucleotides: TGTGCCAGCAGTTGGGCAGGGACAAACTACGAGCAGTACTTC. This gives the protein CASSWAGTNYEQYF.

The chain couples TRBV4-2 to TRBJ2-1, with 13 bases that match TRBD2. V trimming: 5 bases; J trimming: 4 bases; junction bases outside the gene matches: 8. This CDR3 spans 17 amino acids. Germline CDR1 LGHNA, CDR2 YNFKEQ. Here the CDR3 DNA reads TGTGCCAGCAGCTCCCAAGGACTAGCGGGAGTTTACAATGAGCAGTTCTTC. This sequence encodes CASSSQGLAGVYNEQFF.

This chain uses TRBV6-1 with TRBJ2-7; the D is unclear. Between the trimmed V and J ends, which lost 11 bases and 3 bases, there was a span of 8 bases. The CDR3 loop spans 10 amino acids. The germline CDR1 and CDR2 sequences are MNHNS and SASEGT. The CDR3 DNA sequence: TGTGCCGCGGTAGACTACGAGCAGTACTTC. Translated: CAAVDYEQYF.

The rearrangement uses TRBV5-1 and TRBJ2-1; possibly TRBD1 or TRBD2 for D (6 bases each). The germline gives CDR1 SGHRS, CDR2 YFSETQ. The CDR3 loop spans 16 amino acids. Trimming cost V 3 bases and J 2 bases, with 15 bases left between them. The CDR3 DNA reads as TGCGCCAGCAGCTCCAACAGGGAGGTAGCCTACAATGAGCAGTTCTTC. Its protein is CASSSNREVAYNEQFF.

The rearrangement joins TRBV2 to TRBJ2-1; 7 bases line up with TRBD2. In germline, CDR1 is SNHLY, CDR2 FYNNEI. The length of the CDR3 is 14 residues. With 7 bases clipped from V and 2 bases from J, the junction kept 5 bases outside the gene matches. CDR3 bases: TGTGCCAGCACCTCTAGCGGAACCTACAATGAGCAGTTCTTC. Translation gives CASTSSGTYNEQFF. The whole variable domain, remainder taken from reference TRBV2 and TRBJ2-1, is EPEVTQTPSHQVTQMGQEVILRCVPISNHLYFYWYRQILGQKVEFLVSFYNNEISEKSEIFDDQFSVERPDGSNFTLKIRSTKLEDSAMYFCASTSSGTYNEQFFGPGTRLTVL.

The chain joins TRBV5-6 to TRBJ2-3; no clear D. The germline V gene encodes CDR1 SGHDT and CDR2 YYEEEE. The CDR3 sequence is 15 residues long. The V and J ends lost 2 bases and 0 bases respectively, with 10 bases between them. CDR3 region: CASSFQRASTDTQYF. In nucleotides, the CDR3 is TGTGCCAGCAGCTTCCAGCGTGCGAGCACAGATACGCAGTATTTT.

This sequence joins TRBV7-9 and TRBJ2-1; D is perhaps TRBD2 (5 bases). Trimming took 4 bases from V and 8 from J, leaving 12 bases between them. Germline CDR1 is SEHNR and CDR2 is FQNEAQ (reference sequence). CDR3 size: 13 residues. CDR3 region: CASSSLAGHEQFF. The CDR3, as DNA: TGTGCCAGCAGCTCCCTAGCTGGCCATGAGCAGTTCTTC.

The rearrangement joins TRBV6-6 to TRBJ2-7; no reliable D call. CDR3 length equals 13 residues. Per germline, CDR1 MNHNY and CDR2 SVGAGI (reference sequence). The germline V and J ends were trimmed by 0 bases and 1 base, with 4 bases remaining between them. The DNA for the CDR3 is TGTGCCAGCAGTTACTCTCTTTCCTACGAGCAGTACTTC. This translates into CASSYSLSYEQYF.

This clone was picked up one time. The V gene is TRBV27, the J gene TRBJ1-5, with D unclear. Per the germline V gene, CDR1 is MNHEY and CDR2 is SMNVEV (reference sequence). The ends were cut back, 3 bases at V and 7 bases at J, with 7 bases in the middle. This CDR3 is 12 amino acids long. The CDR3 here is CASSFHGQPQHF. CDR3 nucleotide sequence: TGTGCCAGCAGTTTTCATGGGCAGCCCCAGCATTTT.